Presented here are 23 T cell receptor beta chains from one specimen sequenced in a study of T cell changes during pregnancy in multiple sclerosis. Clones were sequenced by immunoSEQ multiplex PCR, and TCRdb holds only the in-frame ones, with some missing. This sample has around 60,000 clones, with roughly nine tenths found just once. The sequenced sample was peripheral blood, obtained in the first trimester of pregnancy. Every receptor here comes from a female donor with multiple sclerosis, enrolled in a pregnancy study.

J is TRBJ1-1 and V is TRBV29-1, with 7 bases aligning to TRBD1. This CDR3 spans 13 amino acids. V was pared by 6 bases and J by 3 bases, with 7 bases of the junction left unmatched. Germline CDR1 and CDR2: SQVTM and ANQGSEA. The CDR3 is CSVMEDRDTEAFF. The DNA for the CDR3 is TGCAGCGTGATGGAAGACAGGGACACTGAAGCTTTCTTT.

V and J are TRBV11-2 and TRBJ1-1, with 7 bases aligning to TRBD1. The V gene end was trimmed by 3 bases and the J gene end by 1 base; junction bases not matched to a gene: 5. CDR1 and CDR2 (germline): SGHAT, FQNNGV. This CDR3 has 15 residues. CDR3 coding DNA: TGTGCCAGCAGCTTGGGACAGCTGTCGAACACTGAAGCTTTCTTT. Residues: CASSLGQLSNTEAFF.

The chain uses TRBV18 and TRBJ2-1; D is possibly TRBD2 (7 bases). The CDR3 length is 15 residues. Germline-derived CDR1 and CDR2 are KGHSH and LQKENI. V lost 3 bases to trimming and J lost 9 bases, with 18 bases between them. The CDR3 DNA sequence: TGTGCCAGCTCACCGTTGAGGGGGGGCTCGGGTGAGCAGTTCTTC. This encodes CASSPLRGGSGEQFF.

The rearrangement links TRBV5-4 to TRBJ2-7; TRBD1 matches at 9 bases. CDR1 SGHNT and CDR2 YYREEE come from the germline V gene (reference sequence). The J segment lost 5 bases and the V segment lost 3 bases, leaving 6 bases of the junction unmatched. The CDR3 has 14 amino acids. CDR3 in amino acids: CASSSRTGDHEQYF. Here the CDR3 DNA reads TGTGCCAGCAGCTCTAGGACAGGGGACCACGAGCAGTACTTC.

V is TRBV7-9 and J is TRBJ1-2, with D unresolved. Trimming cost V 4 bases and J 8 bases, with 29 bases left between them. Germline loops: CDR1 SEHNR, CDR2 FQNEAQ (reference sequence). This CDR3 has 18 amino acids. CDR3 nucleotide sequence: TGTGCCAGCAGCTCCCCCGAAATCTTGGTGCCGGACTTGGCCGGCTACACCTTC. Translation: CASSSPEILVPDLAGYTF.

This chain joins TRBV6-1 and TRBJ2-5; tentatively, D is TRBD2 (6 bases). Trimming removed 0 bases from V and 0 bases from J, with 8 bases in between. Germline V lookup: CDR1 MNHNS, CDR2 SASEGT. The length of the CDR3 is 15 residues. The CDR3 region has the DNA TGTGCCAGCAGTGAAGCGGGGGACTACCAAGAGACCCAGTACTTC. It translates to CASSEAGDYQETQYF.

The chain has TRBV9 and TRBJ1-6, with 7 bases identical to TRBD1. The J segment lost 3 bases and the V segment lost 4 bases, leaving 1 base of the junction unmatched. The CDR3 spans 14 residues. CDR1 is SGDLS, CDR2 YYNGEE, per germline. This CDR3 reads CASSTGDYNSPLHF. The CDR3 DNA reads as TGTGCCAGCAGCACAGGGGACTATAATTCACCCCTCCACTTT.

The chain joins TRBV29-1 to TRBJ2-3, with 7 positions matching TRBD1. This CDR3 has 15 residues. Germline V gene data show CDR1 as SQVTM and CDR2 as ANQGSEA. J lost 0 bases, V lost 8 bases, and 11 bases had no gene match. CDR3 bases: TGCAGCACCACGGGGACAGCCTCTAGCACAGATACGCAGTATTTT. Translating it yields CSTTGTASSTDTQYF.

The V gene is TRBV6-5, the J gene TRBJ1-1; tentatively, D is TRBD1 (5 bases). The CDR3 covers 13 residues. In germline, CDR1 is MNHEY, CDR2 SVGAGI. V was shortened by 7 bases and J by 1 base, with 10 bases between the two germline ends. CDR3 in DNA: TGTGCCAGCAACGGGGGGAGGAACACTGAAGCTTTCTTT. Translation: CASNGGRNTEAFF.

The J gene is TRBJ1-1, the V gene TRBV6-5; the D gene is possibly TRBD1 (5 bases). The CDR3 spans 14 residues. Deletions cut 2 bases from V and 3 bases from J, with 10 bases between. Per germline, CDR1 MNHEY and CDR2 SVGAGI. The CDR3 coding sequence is TGTGCCAGCAGTTACGCCTCGGGGGACACTGAAGCTTTCTTT. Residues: CASSYASGDTEAFF.

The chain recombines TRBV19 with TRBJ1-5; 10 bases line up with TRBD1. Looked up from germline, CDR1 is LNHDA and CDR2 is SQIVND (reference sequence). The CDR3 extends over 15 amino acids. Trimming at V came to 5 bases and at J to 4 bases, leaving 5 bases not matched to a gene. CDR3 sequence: CASSVDRGRNQPQHF. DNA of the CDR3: TGTGCCAGTAGTGTGGACAGGGGGAGGAATCAGCCCCAGCATTTT.

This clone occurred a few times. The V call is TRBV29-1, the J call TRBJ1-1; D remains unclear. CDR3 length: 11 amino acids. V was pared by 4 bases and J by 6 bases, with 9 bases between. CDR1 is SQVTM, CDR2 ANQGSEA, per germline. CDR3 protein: CSVGASAEAFF. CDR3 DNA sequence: TGCAGCGTTGGAGCGAGTGCTGAAGCTTTCTTT.

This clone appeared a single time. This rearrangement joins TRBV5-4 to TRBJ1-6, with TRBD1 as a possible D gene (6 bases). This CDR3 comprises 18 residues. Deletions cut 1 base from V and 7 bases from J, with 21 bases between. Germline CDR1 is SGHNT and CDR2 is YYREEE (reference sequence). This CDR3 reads CASSLRVVMGAGNSPLHF. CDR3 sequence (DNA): TGTGCCAGCAGCTTGCGTGTAGTGATGGGGGCTGGGAATTCACCCCTCCACTTT.

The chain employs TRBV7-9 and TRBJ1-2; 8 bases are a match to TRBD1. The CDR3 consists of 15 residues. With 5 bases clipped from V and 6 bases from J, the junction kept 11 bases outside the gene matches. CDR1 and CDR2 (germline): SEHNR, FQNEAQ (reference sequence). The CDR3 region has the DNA TGTGCCAGCAGCCTTGACAGGGGCGAATCCAATGGCTACACCTTC. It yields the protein CASSLDRGESNGYTF.

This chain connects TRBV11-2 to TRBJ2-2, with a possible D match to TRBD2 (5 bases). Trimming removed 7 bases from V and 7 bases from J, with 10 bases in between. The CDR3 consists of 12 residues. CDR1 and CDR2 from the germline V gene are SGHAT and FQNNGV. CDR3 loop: CASTPAGGELFF. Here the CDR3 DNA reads TGTGCCAGCACTCCCGCGGGCGGGGAGCTGTTTTTT.

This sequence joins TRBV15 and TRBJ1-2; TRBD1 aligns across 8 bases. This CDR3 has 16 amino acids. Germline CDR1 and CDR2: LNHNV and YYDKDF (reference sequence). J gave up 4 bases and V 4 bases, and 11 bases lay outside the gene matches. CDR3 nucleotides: TGTGCCACCAGCAAAGGTGGACAGGGCGGGATCTATGGCTACACCTTC. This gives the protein CATSKGGQGGIYGYTF.

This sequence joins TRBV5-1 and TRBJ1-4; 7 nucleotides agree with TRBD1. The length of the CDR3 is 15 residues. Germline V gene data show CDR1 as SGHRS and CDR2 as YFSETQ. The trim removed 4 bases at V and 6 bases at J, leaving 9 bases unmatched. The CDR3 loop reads CASSDKRQGDEKLFF. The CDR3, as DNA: TGCGCCAGCAGCGATAAAAGACAGGGCGATGAAAAACTGTTTTTT. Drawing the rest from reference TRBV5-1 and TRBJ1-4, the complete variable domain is KAGVTQTPRYLIKTRGQQVTLSCSPISGHRSVSWYQQTPGQGLQFLFEYFSETQRNKGNFPGRFSGRQFSNSRSEMNVSTLELGDSALYLCASSDKRQGDEKLFFGSGTQLSVL.

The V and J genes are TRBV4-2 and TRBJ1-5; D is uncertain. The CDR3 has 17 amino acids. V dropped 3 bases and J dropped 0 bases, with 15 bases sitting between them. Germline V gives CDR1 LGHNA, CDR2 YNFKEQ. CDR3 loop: CASSHRALRSSNQPQHF. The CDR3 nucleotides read TGTGCCAGCAGCCACCGTGCACTGCGGTCTAGCAATCAGCCCCAGCATTTT.

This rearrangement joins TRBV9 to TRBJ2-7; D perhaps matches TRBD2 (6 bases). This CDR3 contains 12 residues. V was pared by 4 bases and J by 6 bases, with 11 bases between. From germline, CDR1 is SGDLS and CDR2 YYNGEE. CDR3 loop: CASSTATSEQYF. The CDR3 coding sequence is TGTGCCAGCAGCACCGCGACTAGCGAGCAGTACTTC.

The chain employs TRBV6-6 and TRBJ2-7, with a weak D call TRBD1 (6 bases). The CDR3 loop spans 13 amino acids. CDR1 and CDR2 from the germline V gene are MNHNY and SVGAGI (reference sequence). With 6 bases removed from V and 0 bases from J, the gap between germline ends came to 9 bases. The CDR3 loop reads CASRRQDSYEQYF. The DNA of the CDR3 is TGTGCCAGCAGAAGACAGGACTCCTACGAGCAGTACTTC.

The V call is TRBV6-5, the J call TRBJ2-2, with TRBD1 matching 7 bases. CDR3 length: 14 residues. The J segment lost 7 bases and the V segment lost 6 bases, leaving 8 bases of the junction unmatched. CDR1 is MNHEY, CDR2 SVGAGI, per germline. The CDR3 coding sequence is TGTGCCAGCAGGCGACAGGGCGGCGACGGGGAGCTGTTTTTT. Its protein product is CASRRQGGDGELFF.

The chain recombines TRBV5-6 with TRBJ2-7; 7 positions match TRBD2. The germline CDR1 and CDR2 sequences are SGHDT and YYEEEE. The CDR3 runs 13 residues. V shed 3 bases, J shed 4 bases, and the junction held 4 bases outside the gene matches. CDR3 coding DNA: TGTGCCAGCAGCTGGGACTATAGATACGAGCAGTACTTC. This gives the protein CASSWDYRYEQYF. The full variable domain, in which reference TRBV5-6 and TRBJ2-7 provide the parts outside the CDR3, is DAGVTQSPTHLIKTRGQQVTLRCSPKSGHDTVSWYQQALGQGPQFIFQYYEEEERQRGNFPDRFSGHQFPNYSSELNVNALLLGDSALYLCASSWDYRYEQYFGPGTRLTVT.

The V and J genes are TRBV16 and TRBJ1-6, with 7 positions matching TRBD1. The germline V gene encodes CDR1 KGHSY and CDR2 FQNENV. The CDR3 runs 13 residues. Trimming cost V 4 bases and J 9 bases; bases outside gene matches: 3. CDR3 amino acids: CASSRGTVSPLHF. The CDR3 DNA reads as TGTGCCAGCAGCCGTGGGACAGTTTCACCCCTCCACTTT.